This T cell receptor beta chain appears in the sequencing data of a study of blood T cell repertoires in COVID-19. Study at large: The origin of the acute and convalescent COVID-19 samples was the United States, Italy and Spain. T cells, B-cell-depleted T cells, or PBMCs provided the cDNA or gDNA that served as material.

Per the authors' pipeline: Cell counts per sample came from amplifying reference gene primers. TCRdb keeps only in-frame clones here, not all; method: immunoSEQ multiplex PCR. D and trimming were read from the DNA, whereas the V and J calls and clone size are those reported in that table. Of 200,000 to 250,000 clones listed, 80% are singletons. Trimming took 0 bases from V and 3 from J, leaving 10 bases between them. This CDR3 spans 14 amino acids. Germline CDR1 is GTSNPN and CDR2 is SVGIG (reference sequence). To note about this clone: Additional DNA sequences in this sample encode the identical CDR3.

Clinical histories supplied by participants themselves formed the basis of cohort assignment. Sequenced material: PBMCs or T cells enriched from blood (not recorded which). The sequence was collected from a woman aged 40 to 55 with acute COVID-19. The V and J genes are TRBV30 and TRBJ2-3; possibly TRBD1 for D (7 bases). The CDR3 spells CAWSVSGGTDTQYF. CDR3 nucleotides: TGTGCCTGGAGTGTTTCAGGGGGGACAGATACGCAGTATTTT. Full variable domain (remainder filled in from reference TRBV30 and TRBJ2-3): SQTIHQWPATLVQPVGSPLSLECTVEGTSNPNLYWYRQAAGRGLQLLFYSVGIGQISSEVPQNLSASRPQDRQFILSSKKLLLSDSGFYLCAWSVSGGTDTQYFGPGTRLTVL.